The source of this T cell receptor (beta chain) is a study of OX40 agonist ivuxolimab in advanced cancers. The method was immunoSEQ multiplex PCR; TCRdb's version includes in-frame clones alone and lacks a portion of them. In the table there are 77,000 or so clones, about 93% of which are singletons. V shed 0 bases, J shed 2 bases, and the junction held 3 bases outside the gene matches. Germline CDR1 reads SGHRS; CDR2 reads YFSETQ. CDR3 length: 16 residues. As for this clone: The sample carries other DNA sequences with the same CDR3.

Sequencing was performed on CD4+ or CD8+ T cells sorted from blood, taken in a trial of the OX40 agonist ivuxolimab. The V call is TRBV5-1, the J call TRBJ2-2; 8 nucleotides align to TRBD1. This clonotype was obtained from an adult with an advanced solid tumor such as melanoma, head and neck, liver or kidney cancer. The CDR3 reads CASSLAGQGNTGELFF. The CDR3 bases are TGCGCCAGCAGCTTGGCCGGACAGGGTAACACCGGGGAGCTGTTTTTT.